The entry below describes one T cell receptor (beta chain). The entry originates in a study of blood T cell repertoires in COVID-19. In the original analysis: Reference gene primer amplification yielded estimated nucleated cell counts. Some clones are missing from TCRdb's copy, which holds only in-frame ones; the method was immunoSEQ multiplex PCR. That table furnishes V, J and clone size, whereas the DNA furnished D and trimming. The sample shows roughly 240,000 clones, 65% to 90% of them seen only once. The CDR3 is 14 residues long. Trimming at V came to 4 bases and at J to 8 bases, leaving 5 bases not matched to a gene. Germline-derived CDR1 and CDR2 are SGHNT and YENEEA.

The rearrangement joins TRBV11-3 to TRBJ2-2; 9 nucleotides line up with TRBD1. Material: peripheral blood. This TCR came from a man aged 50-60 years with COVID-19, enrolled during active disease. CDR3 sequence: CASSYRTGEGELFF. In DNA form, the CDR3 reads TGTGCCAGCAGCTACCGGACAGGGGAAGGGGAGCTGTTTTTT.